The rows below give T cell receptor beta chains drawn from one sample of a study of cytomegalovirus exposure and HLA in healthy donors. TCRdb keeps only in-frame clones here, not all; method: immunoSEQ multiplex PCR. This sample contains 200,000 to 250,000 clones. The sequenced sample was PBMCs. The receptors stem from a woman aged 25 to 39 in good health and CMV-seropositive. The CDR3 runs from the conserved cysteine through the conserved F or W. A D gene is named only where the DNA matches it firmly.

d_call j_call cdr3_length v_call cdr3_nt cdr3_aa
TRBD1 TRBJ1-6 13 TRBV5-1 TGCGCCAGCAGCTCGGGACAGAATTCACCCCTCCACTTT CASSSGQNSPLHF
NA TRBJ1-5 13 TRBV7-9 TGTGCCAGCAGTGGACTCGACAATCAGCCCCAGCATTTT CASSGLDNQPQHF
NA TRBJ1-1 13 TRBV7-9 TGTGCCAGCAGCTTAAGGACAGAGAGTGAAGCTTTCTTT CASSLRTESEAFF
TRBD2 TRBJ2-4 15 TRBV30 TGTGCCTACCAAACCGGGACTAGCCTTCCAGGCATTCAGTACTTC CAYQTGTSLPGIQYF
TRBD1 TRBJ1-3 20 TRBV7-8 TGTGCCAGCAGCTTACCGTCGGGACAGGGGGATGAGGGATCTGGAAACACCATATATTTT CASSLPSGQGDEGSGNTIYF
NA TRBJ1-1 11 TRBV27 TGTGCCAGCAGGTTCGACAGCCAGAGTTTCTTT CASRFDSQSFF
TRBD1 TRBJ2-7 15 TRBV10-3 TGTGCCATCAGTAAACCGGGACAGGGAACCTACGAGCAGTACTTC CAISKPGQGTYEQYF
TRBD1 TRBJ2-1 14 TRBV10-1 TGCGCCAGCAGTGAGCCCGGGACAGTCTATGAGCAGTTCTTC CASSEPGTVYEQFF
TRBD1 TRBJ2-2 15 TRBV11-2 TGTGCCGGCAGCTTCGACAGGGGGTTTTCCGGGGAGCTGTTTTTT CAGSFDRGFSGELFF
TRBD2 TRBJ2-7 14 TRBV19 TGTGCCAGTAGTGCTAGCGGGATCTCCTACGAGCAGTACTTC CASSASGISYEQYF
TRBD1 TRBJ2-2 16 TRBV25-1 TGTGCCAGCACTCCCCGGCGGACAGGGGCCACCGGGGAGCTGTTTTTT CASTPRRTGATGELFF
TRBD1 TRBJ1-5 14 TRBV6-5 TGTGCCAGCAGCGTGGACAGGGGTGGTCAGCCCCAGCATTTT CASSVDRGGQPQHF
TRBD2 TRBJ2-3 16 TRBV5-1 TGCGCCAGCAGATGGTCTCTAGCGGGGGAAGGTGGTACGCAGTATTTT CASRWSLAGEGGTQYF
NA TRBJ2-7 14 TRBV29-1 TGCAGCGTTCTTGTTTTAATTAGCTCCTACGAGCAGTACTTC CSVLVLISSYEQYF
NA TRBJ1-1 11 TRBV6-1 TGTGCCAGCTCAGCGTACAGAGGGGCTTTCTTT CASSAYRGAFF
NA TRBJ1-5 15 TRBV2 TGTGCCAGCAGTCCCCCGTCGGGGGAAGGACAGCCCCAGCATTTT CASSPPSGEGQPQHF
TRBD1 TRBJ1-4 16 TRBV28 TGTGCCAGCAGTTCGGGACAGGTGGCTCCTAATGAAAAACTGTTTTTT CASSSGQVAPNEKLFF
NA TRBJ2-3 15 TRBV6-1 TGTGCCAGCAGACGACAGTCAACTAGCACAGATACGCAGTATTTT CASRRQSTSTDTQYF
TRBD1 TRBJ1-2 13 TRBV29-1 TGCAGCGCGGGACAGGGGGCGGACTATGGCTACACCTTC CSAGQGADYGYTF
NA TRBJ1-4 16 TRBV5-1 TGCGCCAGCAGCCCTCCCGAAAGGGGGTTCAATGAAAAACTGTTTTTT CASSPPERGFNEKLFF
TRBD1 TRBJ2-7 15 TRBV19 TGTGCCAGTTCGTCCTCCGGGACAGGGATCTTCGAGCAGTACTTC CASSSSGTGIFEQYF
NA TRBJ2-7 12 TRBV7-9 TGTGCCAGCAGCTCCCAGGGCTACGAGCAGTACTTC CASSSQGYEQYF
TRBD2 TRBJ2-7 15 TRBV7-8 TGTGCCAGCAGCCGACTAGCGGGGGCCTTCTACGAGCAGTACTTC CASSRLAGAFYEQYF
NA TRBJ2-5 15 TRBV11-2 TGTGCCAGCAGCTTAGTTGTACAGGTCCAAGAGACCCAGTACTTC CASSLVVQVQETQYF
TRBD2 TRBJ2-2 15 TRBV11-3 TGTGCCAGCAGCCCCAAAGCGGGAGATCCCGGGGAGCTGTTTTTT CASSPKAGDPGELFF
TRBD1 TRBJ2-7 15 TRBV7-6 TGTGCCAGCAGCTTAGGGCCCGGGACAGGCTACGAGCAGTACTTC CASSLGPGTGYEQYF
TRBD1 TRBJ1-5 17 TRBV23-1 TGCGCCAGCAGTCGTCCGGGGGGACAGGGGACCAATCAGCCCCAGCATTTT CASSRPGGQGTNQPQHF
TRBD1 TRBJ2-7 13 TRBV29-1 TGCAGCGTTGTTGGACAGGGGCGCTACGAGCAGTACTTC CSVVGQGRYEQYF
TRBD2 TRBJ2-1 16 TRBV9 TGTGCCAGCAGCGTAGCTACGTCAGCGGGAGGAAATGAGCAGTTCTTC CASSVATSAGGNEQFF
NA TRBJ1-2 15 TRBV25-1 TGTGCCAGCAGTGCATACAGGGAAGCTAACTATGGCTACACCTTC CASSAYREANYGYTF
NA TRBJ1-2 11 TRBV28 TGTGCCAGCGGGGGGACGGGTGGCTACACCTTC CASGGTGGYTF
NA TRBJ2-5 14 TRBV28 TGTGCCAGCAGTTCCGAGAGGGTGCAAGAGACCCAGTACTTC CASSSERVQETQYF
NA TRBJ2-7 14 TRBV15 TGTGCCACCAGCGGAGAGTCAGGGTACGGCGAGCAGTACTTC CATSGESGYGEQYF